Listed here are 14 T cell receptor beta chains from one sample, sequenced in a study of T-cell memory formation after mild COVID-19 (dated by TCRdb to the early 2020s). The library was made by 5' RACE. Sequenced on an Illumina NovaSeq 6000. Using fastp trimming at Q25 and MiXCR clonotype assembly, TCRdb reanalyzed the public sequencing data and kept in-frame beta chains. Every CDR3 protein is listed once, alongside the most common genes and DNA of its rows. This sample comprises 50,000 or so distinct CDR3 sequences, over 9% of them detected only once. The ten biggest clones cover around a quarter of the sample. The sample comprised PBMCs or a T cell subset sorted from them (not recorded which). These receptor sequences come from a man in his late teens or twenties who had mild COVID-19 (a few samples of this study predate the infection). The sample titles of this study are shuffled in the database, so cell type and time point are left out; the donor was told from shared clones.

This clonotype was observed at least ten times. A junction boundary mismatches the germline segment, possibly from a read error. CDR3 loop: CSAPLAGGSRDTQYF. For the CDR3, the DNA is TGCAGTGCTCCACTAGCGGGGGGCAGCAGAGATACGCAGTATTTT. The rearrangement joins TRBV20-1 to TRBJ2-3; 12 nucleotides agree with TRBD2. CDR1 and CDR2 from the germline V gene are DFQATT and SNEGSKA (reference sequence). The CDR3 extends over 15 amino acids.

The chain uses TRBV28 and TRBJ2-3; no definite D call. Trimming cost V 8 bases and J 2 bases, with 11 bases left between them. The germline V gene has CDR1 MDHEN and CDR2 SYDVKM. This CDR3 has 13 amino acids. CDR3 loop: CASGGSFTDTQYF. The DNA for the CDR3 is TGTGCCAGCGGTGGTAGCTTCACAGATACGCAGTATTTT.

This clonotype has ten or more counts. The V call is TRBV24-1, the J call TRBJ2-3; D is possibly TRBD1 or TRBD2 (6 bases each). Trimming removed 1 base at V and 0 bases at J, with 10 bases between. The CDR3 has 16 amino acids. CDR1 and CDR2 (germline): KGHDR, SFDVKD. CDR3: CATSDLGGGSTDTQYF. The CDR3 nucleotides read TGTGCCACCAGTGATTTAGGAGGGGGTAGCACAGATACGCAGTATTTT.

This clonotype came up a few times. This CDR3 is CASSLTSGGPGTGELFF. The CDR3 DNA reads TGTGCCAGCAGTTTGACTAGCGGGGGGCCGGGCACCGGGGAGCTGTTTTTT. This chain uses TRBV12-3 or TRBV12-4 with TRBJ2-2; 13 bases are shared with TRBD2. J was trimmed by 4 bases and V by 3 bases; bases with no gene match: 5. The CDR3 spans 17 residues.

In its sample, this clonotype was seen a few times. The chain couples TRBV5-6 to TRBJ1-6; D ambiguous. The CDR3 totals 16 residues. Per the germline V gene, CDR1 is SGHDT and CDR2 is YYEEEE. Deletions cut 5 bases from V and 3 bases from J, with 15 bases between. This CDR3 is CASSIGRANYNSPLHF. In DNA form, the CDR3 reads TGTGCCAGCAGTATCGGACGGGCAAACTATAATTCACCCCTCCACTTT. Combining the CDR3 with reference TRBV5-6 and TRBJ1-6 gives the whole variable domain DAGVTQSPTHLIKTRGQQVTLRCSPKSGHDTVSWYQQALGQGPQFIFQYYEEEERQRGNFPDRFSGHQFPNYSSELNVNALLLGDSALYLCASSIGRANYNSPLHFGNGTRLTVT.

V and J are TRBV9 and TRBJ2-7; TRBD1 matches 8 bases. This CDR3 spans 17 amino acids. Germline V gene data show CDR1 as SGDLS and CDR2 as YYNGEE. With 4 bases clipped from V and 1 base from J, the junction kept 13 bases outside the gene matches. The CDR3 coding sequence is TGTGCCAGCAGCCCCCAGGTAGGGCAGGGGGCGTCCTACGAGCAGTACTTC. Protein product: CASSPQVGQGASYEQYF. The full variable domain, its missing parts supplied by reference TRBV9 and TRBJ2-7, is DSGVTQTPKHLITATGQRVTLRCSPRSGDLSVYWYQQSLDQGLQFLIQYYNGEERAKGNILERFSAQQFPDLHSELNLSSLELGDSALYFCASSPQVGQGASYEQYFGPGTRLTVT.

The chain combines TRBV25-1 with TRBJ1-3; D uncertain. Per the germline V gene, CDR1 is MGHDK and CDR2 is SYGVNS. V lost 5 bases, J lost 4 bases, and 15 bases lay in between. The CDR3 loop spans 15 amino acids. CDR3 sequence reads: CASSSRTFLGNTIYF. The CDR3 bases are TGTGCCAGCAGTTCCCGGACGTTTCTGGGAAACACCATATATTTT.

This clonotype was observed at least ten times. The chain employs TRBV15 and TRBJ2-5; unclear D gene. Germline CDR1 and CDR2: LNHNV and YYDKDF (reference sequence). Trimming pared 0 bases from V and 5 bases from J, leaving 4 bases between. The CDR3 extends over 12 amino acids. DNA for the CDR3: TGTGCCACCAGCAGAGATGCGGAGACCCAGTACTTC. Its protein is CATSRDAETQYF. Full variable domain (missing parts from reference TRBV15 and TRBJ2-5): DAMVIQNPRYQVTQFGKPVTLSCSQTLNHNVMYWYQQKSSQAPKLLFHYYDKDFNNEADTPDNFQSRRPNTSFCFLDIRSPGLGDTAMYLCATSRDAETQYFGPGTRLLVL.

This chain links TRBV11-2 with TRBJ2-5; D remains unclear. The V and J ends lost 1 base and 5 bases respectively, with 8 bases between them. The CDR3 is 13 amino acids. Germline CDR1 and CDR2: SGHAT and FQNNGV. CDR3 DNA: TGTGCCAGCAGCTTAGGGGCTTGGGAGACCCAGTACTTC. This encodes CASSLGAWETQYF.

The chain recombines TRBV11-3 with TRBJ2-3, with D possibly being TRBD1 or TRBD2 (5 bases each). Germline V gene lookup returns CDR1 SGHNT and CDR2 YENEEA. V was clipped by 4 bases and J by 1 base, with 12 bases between them. The CDR3 extends over 15 amino acids. The DNA of the CDR3 is TGTGCCAGCAGCTCACCCGGGACCCGCACAGATACGCAGTATTTT. It codes for CASSSPGTRTDTQYF.

This clonotype came up a few times. V gene TRBV7-9 combines with J gene TRBJ2-4, with 7 bases that match TRBD2. Per the germline V gene, CDR1 is SEHNR and CDR2 is FQNEAQ (reference sequence). This CDR3 comprises 15 residues. V was pared by 5 bases and J by 1 base, with 5 bases of the junction left unmatched. CDR3 residues: CASSPGRKAKNIQYF. The CDR3, as DNA: TGTGCCAGCAGCCCCGGGAGGAAGGCCAAAAACATTCAGTACTTC.

The chain couples TRBV9 to TRBJ2-7; 7 bases fit TRBD1. This CDR3 region has 14 residues. V shed 0 bases and J 6 bases; nucleotides not matched to a gene: 6. CDR1 SGDLS and CDR2 YYNGEE come from the germline V gene. The CDR3 loop reads CASSVVSGGGEQYF. The CDR3 DNA sequence: TGTGCCAGCAGCGTAGTCTCAGGGGGTGGCGAGCAGTACTTC.

This clonotype was counted at least ten times. The V call is TRBV12-3 or TRBV12-4, the J call TRBJ2-2; no firm D call. V was cut by 3 bases and J by 13 bases, with 9 bases left in between. The CDR3 has 11 residues. The CDR3 reads CASSFYSGLFF. CDR3 nucleotides: TGTGCCAGCAGTTTCTACTCCGGGCTGTTTTTT.

There are many counts of this clonotype. This sequence joins TRBV29-1 and TRBJ2-3, with D unresolved. The CDR3 runs 15 residues. The germline V and J ends were trimmed by 0 bases and 0 bases, with 10 bases remaining between them. Germline CDR1 SQVTM, CDR2 ANQGSEA. Written as DNA, the CDR3 is TGCAGCGTTGAAGATCGTGGCAGGAGCACAGATACGCAGTATTTT. It translates to CSVEDRGRSTDTQYF.